Included here is one T cell receptor (beta chain) sequence, with context. The data belong to a study of tissue T cells after allogeneic stem cell transplantation. V was clipped by 8 bases and J by 8 bases, with 19 bases between them. Per the germline V gene, CDR1 is LNHDA and CDR2 is SQIVND (reference sequence). The CDR3 totals 15 residues. TCRdb's copy holds only in-frame clones and misses some; the assay was immunoSEQ multiplex PCR. The sample holds about 760 clones; 40% to 55% are singletons and the top ten take around 30%. Sequenced here: jejunal tissue, sampled at autopsy. This clonotype was obtained from a female patient aged 40 to 69 with steroid-refractory graft-versus-host disease after an allogeneic stem cell transplant. Some T cells may be supplied by the graft donor. The chain carries TRBV19 and TRBJ1-6; D is ambiguous. The CDR3, as DNA: TGTGCCAGTTCCCCGGACCGGGGTTTTTATTCACCCCTCCACTTT. Its protein product is CASSPDRGFYSPLHF.